This TCR beta chain was retrieved from a study of blood T cell repertoires in COVID-19. Overall study context: Some COVID-19 samples were acute and others convalescent; all came from the United States, Italy and Spain.

The CDR3 sequence is 15 residues long. The V gene's germline CDR1 is SGHVS and CDR2 FQNEAQ. V lost 5 bases and J lost 0; bases outside the gene matches: 5. Participants were aged about 18 to 89 years from about 25 US areas. Donors of Cohort 3 who recovered were those that had two negative PCRs, clearance, or symptom resolution. The authors' processing: The assay estimated nucleated cells by amplifying reference gene primers. TCRdb's copy holds only in-frame clones and misses some; the assay was immunoSEQ multiplex PCR. Clonal size and the V and J genes are those of that table, whereas D and trimming came from the DNA. The table lists hundreds of thousands of clones, approximately 80% of them singletons, with about 3.7% in the top ten.

Material: PBMCs or T cells enriched from blood (not recorded which). This TCR was sampled from a woman in her sixties who had recovered from COVID-19. V usage is TRBV7-8 and J usage is TRBJ2-3, with 7 bases that match TRBD1. The CDR3 sequence: CASSPWTGSTDTQYF. The CDR3 DNA follows: TGTGCCAGCAGCCCTTGGACAGGTAGCACAGATACGCAGTATTTT. The full variable domain, its missing parts supplied by reference TRBV7-8 and TRBJ2-3, is GAGVSQSPRYKVAKRGQDVALRCDPISGHVSLFWYQQALGQGPEFLTYFQNEAQLDKSGLPSDRFFAERPEGSVSTLKIQRTQQEDSAVYLCASSPWTGSTDTQYFGPGTRLTVL.